The 20 T cell receptor beta chains below all came from one sample that was sequenced in a study of shared clonotypes between healthy human individuals. Produced via immunoSEQ multiplex PCR; TCRdb's table is partial and in-frame only. This sample yields fewer than 2.5 million clones, of which 93% are seen a single time; around 0.4% belongs to the top ten. Sequencing input: naive CD4+ T cells from PBMCs. Subset noted: CD45RA+ positively selected. The receptor set was obtained from a young man in good health. Some clones in this sample may be carry-over from other donors' samples.

Remarks on this clone: Other DNA sequences within the sample encode an identical CDR3. The chain carries TRBV5-1 and TRBJ2-7, with TRBD2 as a possible D gene (5 bases). CDR1 and CDR2 from the germline V gene are SGHRS and YFSETQ. The CDR3 contains 14 residues. V lost 0 bases and J 2 bases, leaving 9 bases between the germline ends. The CDR3 sequence: CASSLAGSTYEQYF. The CDR3 DNA sequence: TGCGCCAGCAGCTTGGCGGGATCGACCTACGAGCAGTACTTC.

This chain connects TRBV7-8 to TRBJ2-1; D might be TRBD1 (6 bases). The V gene lost 1 base and the J gene lost 5 bases, with 12 bases spanning the gap. The V gene's germline CDR1 is SGHVS and CDR2 FQNEAQ. This CDR3 region has 15 residues. CDR3 DNA sequence: TGTGCCAGCAGCTTAGTTGGTCAGGGGAACAATGAGCAGTTCTTC. Translating it yields CASSLVGQGNNEQFF.

CDR3 sequence reads: CASSLQKQGGSYTF. As DNA, the CDR3 is TGTGCCAGCAGTTTACAAAAACAGGGTGGTAGCTACACCTTC. The V gene is TRBV27, the J gene TRBJ1-2; a possible D gene is TRBD1 (6 bases). V shed 2 bases and J shed 9 bases, with 16 bases lying between them. The CDR3 totals 14 residues. Germline-derived CDR1 and CDR2 are MNHEY and SMNVEV (reference sequence).

The V call is TRBV7-9, the J call TRBJ2-5; D tentatively reads TRBD1 or TRBD2 (5 bases each). Germline V CDR1 and CDR2: SEHNR, FQNEAQ (reference sequence). The CDR3 is 15 residues long. Trimming cost V 1 base and J 5 bases, with 14 bases left between them. CDR3 sequence (DNA): TGTGCCAGCAGCTTAGGGTTTGGGGGACGGGAGACCCAGTACTTC. This sequence encodes CASSLGFGGRETQYF.

The CDR3 loop reads CAWSPNGQGLQREQYF. CDR3 sequence (DNA): TGTGCCTGGAGTCCAAACGGACAGGGGTTGCAACGCGAGCAGTACTTC. The chain is built from TRBV30 and TRBJ2-7, with TRBD1 matching over 9 bases. The germline gives CDR1 GTSNPN, CDR2 SVGIG (reference sequence). The CDR3 runs 16 residues. Trimming cost V 2 bases and J 6 bases; bases outside gene matches: 14.

The chain is built from TRBV7-8 and TRBJ2-5, with TRBD1 matching 9 bases. From germline, CDR1 is SGHVS and CDR2 FQNEAQ. This CDR3 has 17 residues. V lost 4 bases to trimming and J lost 1 base; unmatched junction nucleotides: 10. The CDR3 reads CASSSGTGFEAQETQYF. The CDR3 nucleotides read TGTGCCAGCAGCTCCGGGACAGGGTTCGAAGCCCAAGAGACCCAGTACTTC.

As for this clone: The same CDR3 can be traced to other DNA sequences in this sample. CDR3 residues: CASSVAGATYNEQFF. For the CDR3, the DNA is TGTGCCAGCAGCGTGGCAGGAGCGACCTACAATGAGCAGTTCTTC. The chain employs TRBV9 and TRBJ2-1, with D hard to call. V was trimmed by 2 bases and J by 2 bases, leaving 11 bases between them. Germline-derived CDR1 and CDR2 are SGDLS and YYNGEE. This CDR3 comprises 15 residues.

The V call is TRBV6-6, the J call TRBJ1-1; no definite D call. Germline V CDR1 and CDR2: MNHNY, SVGAGI (reference sequence). Trimming left V 8 bases short and J 1 base short, with 5 bases between. This CDR3 is 11 amino acids long. CDR3 DNA sequence: TGTGCCAGCTCCGAGAACACTGAAGCTTTCTTT. It is translated as CASSENTEAFF.

CDR3 nucleotides: TGTGCCAGCACCCAAGGTGTGGAGACCCAGTACTTC. Translated, it gives CASTQGVETQYF. The chain carries TRBV5-6 and TRBJ2-5; D uncertain. The CDR3 has 12 residues. CDR1 is SGHDT, CDR2 YYEEEE, per germline. V was trimmed by 6 bases and J by 5 bases, leaving 11 bases between them.

J is TRBJ2-2 and V is TRBV14, with D unresolved. Trimming took off 2 bases at V and 6 bases at J, with 16 bases between the two ends. Germline V gives CDR1 SGHDN, CDR2 FVKESK. The CDR3 has 16 amino acids. The CDR3 region is CASSQQTLPHPGELFF. In nucleotides, the CDR3 is TGTGCCAGCAGCCAACAGACACTCCCTCACCCCGGGGAGCTGTTTTTT. Full variable domain (remainder filled in from reference TRBV14 and TRBJ2-2): EAGVTQFPSHSVIEKGQTVTLRCDPISGHDNLYWYRRVMGKEIKFLLHFVKESKQDESGMPNNRFLAERTGGTYSTLKVQPAELEDSGVYFCASSQQTLPHPGELFFGEGSRLTVL.

This sequence joins TRBV9 and TRBJ1-4; TRBD1 aligns across 10 bases. The CDR3 has 15 amino acids. CDR1 is SGDLS and CDR2 is YYNGEE in the germline V gene. J lost 7 bases, V lost 4 bases, and 7 bases had no gene match. The chain's CDR3 is CASSPRTGGFEKLFF. The CDR3 coding sequence is TGTGCCAGCAGCCCCCGGACAGGGGGGTTTGAAAAACTGTTTTTT.

The chain uses TRBV25-1 and TRBJ2-1, with D unresolved. V was trimmed by 3 bases and J by 8 bases, leaving 14 bases between them. The CDR3 covers 14 residues. Germline V gene sequence: CDR1 MGHDK, CDR2 SYGVNS. The CDR3 nucleotides read TGTGCCAGCAGTGATCTTTCGGATGGCTATGAGCAGTTCTTC. This gives the protein CASSDLSDGYEQFF.

The chain couples TRBV7-3 to TRBJ2-7; 7 nucleotides match TRBD1. V trimming: 3 bases; J trimming: 0 bases; junction bases outside the gene matches: 8. The CDR3 contains 16 residues. CDR1 is SGHTA and CDR2 is FQGTGA in the germline V gene. The CDR3 DNA sequence: TGTGCCAGCAGCTTTCGACAGGGATCTAGCTCCTACGAGCAGTACTTC. Translating it yields CASSFRQGSSSYEQYF.

The gene calls are TRBV5-1 and TRBJ1-4; the D is unclear. This CDR3 has 17 residues. Trimming removed 5 bases at V and 0 bases at J, with 17 bases between. Germline loops: CDR1 SGHRS, CDR2 YFSETQ. Here the CDR3 DNA reads TGCGCCAGCAGGCCACTGGGGAGTTCGGCAACTAATGAAAAACTGTTTTTT. Amino acid sequence: CASRPLGSSATNEKLFF.

CDR3 coding DNA: TGTGCCTGGGGACAGTCGACCTCCTACGAGCAGTACTTC. This gives the protein CAWGQSTSYEQYF. The V call is TRBV30, the J call TRBJ2-7; tentative D call: TRBD1 (6 bases). V was cut by 5 bases and J by 0 bases, with 11 bases left in between. Germline values: CDR1 GTSNPN, CDR2 SVGIG (reference sequence). This CDR3 has 13 residues.

The rearrangement uses TRBV9 and TRBJ2-2; tentatively, D is TRBD2 (5 bases). V was cut by 3 bases and J by 1 base, with 16 bases left in between. The germline V gene has CDR1 SGDLS and CDR2 YYNGEE. This CDR3 comprises 17 residues. DNA for the CDR3: TGTGCCAGCAGCGCCCCGGGAATCATAAAGAACACCGGGGAGCTGTTTTTT. Protein product: CASSAPGIIKNTGELFF.

The CDR3 loop is CASSWGTSYEQYF. As DNA, the CDR3 is TGTGCCAGCAGCTGGGGGACTAGCTACGAGCAGTACTTC. The rearrangement uses TRBV7-2 and TRBJ2-7, with 8 nucleotides matching TRBD2. After removal of 4 bases from V and 3 bases from J, the junction contained 2 bases not matched to a gene. This CDR3 has 13 amino acids. Germline lookup yields CDR1 SGHTA and CDR2 FQGNSA.

The chain uses TRBV2 and TRBJ2-1; D is possibly TRBD1 (5 bases). The CDR3 has 14 amino acids. V was trimmed by 5 bases and J by 3 bases, leaving 11 bases between them. Germline V gives CDR1 SNHLY, CDR2 FYNNEI. CDR3 residues: CASSPRAFYNEQFF. The CDR3 nucleotides read TGTGCCAGCAGTCCCAGGGCCTTCTACAATGAGCAGTTCTTC.

This chain joins TRBV6-5 and TRBJ2-1, with D possibly being TRBD1 or TRBD2 (5 bases each). CDR1 is MNHEY, CDR2 SVGAGI, per germline. This CDR3 is built from 15 residues. Deletions cut 2 bases from V and 8 bases from J, with 16 bases between. The DNA of the CDR3 is TGTGCCAGCAGTTACGGGGGTGCGGTCTTGGATGAGCAGTTCTTC. Protein product: CASSYGGAVLDEQFF.

This chain joins TRBV7-2 and TRBJ2-7; 12 bases match TRBD2. The V gene end was trimmed by 4 bases and the J gene end by 5 bases; junction bases not matched to a gene: 6. Per the germline V gene, CDR1 is SGHTA and CDR2 is FQGNSA. CDR3 length: 15 amino acids. The CDR3: CASSSRLAGVHEQYF. DNA for the CDR3: TGTGCCAGCAGCTCTAGACTAGCGGGAGTACACGAGCAGTACTTC.